The T cell receptor beta chain described here comes from a study of technical replicates of blood from a few donors. Repertoires were generated with immunoSEQ multiplex PCR, while TCRdb's copy carries only in-frame clones and drops some. The sample shows around 92,000 clones, around 95% of them seen only once. Germline V gene lookup returns CDR1 SGDLS and CDR2 YYNGEE. The CDR3 covers 19 residues. V trimming: 3 bases; J trimming: 4 bases; junction bases outside the gene matches: 18. The chain employs TRBV9 and TRBJ2-1, with 8 bases matching TRBD2. The sequence was obtained from a human donor in good health. The sample comprised T cells isolated from PBMCs. The CDR3 reads CASSAGAGVAGEGYNEQFF. In nucleotides, the CDR3 is TGTGCCAGCAGCGCGGGAGCGGGAGTGGCGGGGGAAGGATACAATGAGCAGTTCTTC.